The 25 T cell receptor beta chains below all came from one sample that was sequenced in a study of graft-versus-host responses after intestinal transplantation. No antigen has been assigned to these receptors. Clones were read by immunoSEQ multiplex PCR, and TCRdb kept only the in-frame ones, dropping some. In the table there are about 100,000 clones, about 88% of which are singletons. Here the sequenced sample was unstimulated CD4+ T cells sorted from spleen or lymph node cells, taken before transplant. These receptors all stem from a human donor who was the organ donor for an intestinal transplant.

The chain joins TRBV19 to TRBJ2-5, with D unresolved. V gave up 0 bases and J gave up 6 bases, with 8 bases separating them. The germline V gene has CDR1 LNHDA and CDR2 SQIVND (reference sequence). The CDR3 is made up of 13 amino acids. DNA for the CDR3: TGTGCCAGTAGTATAGATAAGGCGAAGACCCAGTACTTC. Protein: CASSIDKAKTQYF. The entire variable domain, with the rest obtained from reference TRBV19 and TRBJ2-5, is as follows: DGGITQSPKYLFRKEGQNVTLSCEQNLNHDAMYWYRQDPGQGLRLIYYSQIVNDFQKGDIAEGYSVSREKKESFPLTVTSAQKNPTAFYLCASSIDKAKTQYFGPGTRLLVL.

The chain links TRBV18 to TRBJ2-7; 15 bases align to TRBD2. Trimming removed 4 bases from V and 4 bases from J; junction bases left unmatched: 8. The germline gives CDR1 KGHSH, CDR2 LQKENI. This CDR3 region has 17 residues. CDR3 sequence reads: CASSRTSGGATTYEQYF. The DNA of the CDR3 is TGTGCCAGCTCACGGACTAGCGGGGGGGCGACAACTTACGAGCAGTACTTC.

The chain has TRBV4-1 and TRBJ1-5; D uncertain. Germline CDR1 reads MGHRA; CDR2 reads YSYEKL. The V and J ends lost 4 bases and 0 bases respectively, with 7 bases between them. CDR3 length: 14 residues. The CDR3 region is CASSPTYSNQPQHF. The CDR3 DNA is TGCGCCAGCAGCCCGACCTATAGCAATCAGCCCCAGCATTTT.

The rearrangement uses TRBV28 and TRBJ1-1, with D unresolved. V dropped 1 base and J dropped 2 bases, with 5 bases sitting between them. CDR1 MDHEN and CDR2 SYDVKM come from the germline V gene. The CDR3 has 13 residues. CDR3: CASSLYRNTEAFF. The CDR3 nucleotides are TGTGCCAGCAGTTTATACCGAAACACTGAAGCTTTCTTT.

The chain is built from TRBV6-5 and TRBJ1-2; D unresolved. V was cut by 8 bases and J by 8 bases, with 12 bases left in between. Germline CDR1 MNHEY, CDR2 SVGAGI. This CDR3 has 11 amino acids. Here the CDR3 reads CASGNGGGYTF. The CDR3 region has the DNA TGTGCCAGCGGCAATGGTGGGGGCTACACCTTC.

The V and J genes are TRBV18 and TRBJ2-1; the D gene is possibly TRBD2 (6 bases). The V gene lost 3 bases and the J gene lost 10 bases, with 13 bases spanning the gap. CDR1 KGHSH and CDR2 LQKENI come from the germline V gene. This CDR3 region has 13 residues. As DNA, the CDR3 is TGTGCCAGCTCACCCGATCTGAGCGGGGAGCAGTTCTTC. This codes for CASSPDLSGEQFF.

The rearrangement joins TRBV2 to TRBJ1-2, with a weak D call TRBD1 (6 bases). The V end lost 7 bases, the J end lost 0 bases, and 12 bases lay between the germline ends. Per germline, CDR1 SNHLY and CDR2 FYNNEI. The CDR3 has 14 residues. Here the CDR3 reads CASIKDSTNYGYTF. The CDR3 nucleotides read TGTGCCAGCATCAAGGACAGTACTAACTATGGCTACACCTTC.

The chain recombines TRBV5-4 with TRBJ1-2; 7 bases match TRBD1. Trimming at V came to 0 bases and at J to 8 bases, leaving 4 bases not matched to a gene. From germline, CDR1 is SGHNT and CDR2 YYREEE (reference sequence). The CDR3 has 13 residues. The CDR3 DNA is TGTGCCAGCAGCTTGGAACAGGGGTACGGCTACACCTTC. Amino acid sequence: CASSLEQGYGYTF. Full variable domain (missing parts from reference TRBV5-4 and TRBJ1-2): ETGVTQSPTHLIKTRGQQVTLRCSSQSGHNTVSWYQQALGQGPQFIFQYYREEENGRGNFPPRFSGLQFPNYSSELNVNALELDDSALYLCASSLEQGYGYTFGSGTRLTVV.

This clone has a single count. This CDR3 is CASSPRGTYGYTF. CDR3 bases: TGTGCCAGCAGCCCGAGGGGTACCTATGGCTACACCTTC. This chain uses TRBV6-5 with TRBJ1-2; the D gene is possibly TRBD1 (5 bases). Germline assignment: CDR1 MNHEY and CDR2 SVGAGI. Trimming pared 6 bases from V and 4 bases from J, leaving 12 bases between. The CDR3 consists of 13 residues.

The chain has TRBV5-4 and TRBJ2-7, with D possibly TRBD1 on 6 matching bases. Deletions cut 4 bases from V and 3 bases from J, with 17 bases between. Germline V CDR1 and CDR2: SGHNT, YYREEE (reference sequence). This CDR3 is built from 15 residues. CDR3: CASSQPADSFYEQYF. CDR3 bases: TGTGCCAGCAGCCAGCCCGCGGACAGCTTCTACGAGCAGTACTTC.

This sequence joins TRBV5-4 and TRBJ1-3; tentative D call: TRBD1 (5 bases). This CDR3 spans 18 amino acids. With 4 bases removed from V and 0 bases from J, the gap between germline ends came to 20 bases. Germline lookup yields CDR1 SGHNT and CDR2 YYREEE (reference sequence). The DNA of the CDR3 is TGTGCCAGCAGCCGAACGGGACCGGCAGAAAGCTCTGGAAACACCATATATTTT. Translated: CASSRTGPAESSGNTIYF.

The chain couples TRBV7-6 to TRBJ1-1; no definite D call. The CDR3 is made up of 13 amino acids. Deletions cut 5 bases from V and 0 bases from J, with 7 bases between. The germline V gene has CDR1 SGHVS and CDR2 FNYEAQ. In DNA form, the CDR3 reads TGTGCCAGCAGCCCTTACATGAACACTGAAGCTTTCTTT. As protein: CASSPYMNTEAFF.

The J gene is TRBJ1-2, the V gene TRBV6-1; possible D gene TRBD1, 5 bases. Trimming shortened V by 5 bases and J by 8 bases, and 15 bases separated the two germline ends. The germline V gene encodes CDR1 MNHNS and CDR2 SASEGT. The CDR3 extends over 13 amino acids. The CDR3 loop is CASSSFRESGYTF. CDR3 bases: TGTGCCAGCAGTTCTTTCAGGGAGAGCGGCTACACCTTC.

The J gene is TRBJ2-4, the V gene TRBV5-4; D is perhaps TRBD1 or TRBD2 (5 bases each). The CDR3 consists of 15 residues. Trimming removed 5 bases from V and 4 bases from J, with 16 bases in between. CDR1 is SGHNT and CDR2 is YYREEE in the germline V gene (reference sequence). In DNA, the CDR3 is TGTGCCAGCAGTCCGGGACGGTCGTTGAAAAACATTCAGTACTTC. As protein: CASSPGRSLKNIQYF.

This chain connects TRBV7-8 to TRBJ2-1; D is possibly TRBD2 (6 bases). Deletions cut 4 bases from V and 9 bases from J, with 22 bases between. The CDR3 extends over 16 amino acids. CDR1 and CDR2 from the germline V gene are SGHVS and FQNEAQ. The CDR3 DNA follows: TGTGCCAGCAGCTCACCGGGACTTACTATCGGAGCTGAGCAGTTCTTC. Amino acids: CASSSPGLTIGAEQFF.

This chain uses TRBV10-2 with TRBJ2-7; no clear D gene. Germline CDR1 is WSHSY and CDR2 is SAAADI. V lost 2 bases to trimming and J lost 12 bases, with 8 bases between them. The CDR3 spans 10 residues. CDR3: CASSEHGAYF. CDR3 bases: TGCGCCAGCAGTGAGCACGGAGCGTACTTC.

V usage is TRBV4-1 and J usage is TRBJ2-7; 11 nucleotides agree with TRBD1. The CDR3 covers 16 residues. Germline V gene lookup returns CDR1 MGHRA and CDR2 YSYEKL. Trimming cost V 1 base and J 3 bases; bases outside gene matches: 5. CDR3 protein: CASSQAGQGVFYEQYF. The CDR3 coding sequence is TGCGCCAGCAGCCAAGCGGGACAGGGGGTTTTCTACGAGCAGTACTTC.

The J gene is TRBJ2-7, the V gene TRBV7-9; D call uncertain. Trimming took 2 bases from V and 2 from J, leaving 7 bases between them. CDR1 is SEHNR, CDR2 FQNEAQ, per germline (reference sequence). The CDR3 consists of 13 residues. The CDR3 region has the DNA TGTGCCAGCAGCTTACAGAGTCCCTACGAGCAGTACTTC. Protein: CASSLQSPYEQYF.

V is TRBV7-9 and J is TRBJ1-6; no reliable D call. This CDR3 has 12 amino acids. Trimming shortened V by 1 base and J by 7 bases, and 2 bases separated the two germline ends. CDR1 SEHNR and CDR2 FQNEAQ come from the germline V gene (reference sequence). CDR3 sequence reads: CASSLENSPLHF. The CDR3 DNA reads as TGTGCCAGCAGCTTAGAGAATTCACCCCTCCACTTT.

CDR3 region: CASSASGGGEKLFF. CDR3 nucleotides: TGTGCCAGCAGCGCTAGCGGGGGCGGGGAAAAACTGTTTTTT. The rearrangement links TRBV9 to TRBJ1-4; TRBD1 might be the D (6 bases). The CDR3 sequence is 14 residues long. The germline V gene has CDR1 SGDLS and CDR2 YYNGEE. Trimming cost V 3 bases and J 8 bases, with 14 bases left between them.

CDR3 amino acids: CASSLIGGKGGYTF. DNA of the CDR3: TGTGCCAGCAGCTTAATCGGGGGCAAGGGTGGCTACACCTTC. V gene TRBV7-3 combines with J gene TRBJ1-2; D perhaps matches TRBD1 (6 bases). The CDR3 has 14 amino acids. V gave up 1 base and J gave up 7 bases, with 13 bases separating them. Per the germline V gene, CDR1 is SGHTA and CDR2 is FQGTGA.

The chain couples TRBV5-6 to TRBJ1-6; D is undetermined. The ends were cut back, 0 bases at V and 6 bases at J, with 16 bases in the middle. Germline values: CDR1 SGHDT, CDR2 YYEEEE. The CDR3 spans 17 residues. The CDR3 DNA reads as TGTGCCAGCAGCTTGGTCCGTCGATTACAGTTTAATTCACCCCTCCACTTT. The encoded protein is CASSLVRRLQFNSPLHF.

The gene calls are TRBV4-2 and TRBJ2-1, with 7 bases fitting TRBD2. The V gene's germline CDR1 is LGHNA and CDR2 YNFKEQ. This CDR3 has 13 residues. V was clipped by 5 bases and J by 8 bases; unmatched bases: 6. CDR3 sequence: CASSYREAHEQFF. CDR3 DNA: TGTGCCAGCAGCTACCGGGAGGCCCATGAGCAGTTCTTC.

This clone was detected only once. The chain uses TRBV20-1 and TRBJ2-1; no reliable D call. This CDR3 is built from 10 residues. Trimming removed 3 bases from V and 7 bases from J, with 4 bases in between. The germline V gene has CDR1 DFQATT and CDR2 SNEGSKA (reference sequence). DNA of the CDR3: TGCAGTGCTAGGGCTAATGAGCAGTTCTTC. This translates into CSARANEQFF.

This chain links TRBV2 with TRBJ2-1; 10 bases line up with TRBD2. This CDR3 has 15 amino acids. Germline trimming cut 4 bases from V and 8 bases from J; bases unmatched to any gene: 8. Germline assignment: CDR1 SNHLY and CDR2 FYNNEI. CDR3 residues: CASSAPAGGPYEQFF. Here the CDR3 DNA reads TGTGCCAGCAGTGCTCCAGCGGGGGGGCCTTATGAGCAGTTCTTC.